This T cell receptor beta chain was recovered during a study of PD-1 blockade in mismatch repair-deficient tumors. Findings and caveats of the study: After pembrolizumab, tumor-resident clones rose rapidly, then generally contracted before radiologic responses.

Germline V lookup: CDR1 MNHEY, CDR2 SVGAGI. The CDR3 is 14 amino acids. Trimming took off 6 bases at V and 1 base at J, with 11 bases between the two ends. Comment on this clone: The antigen is unknown.

This table comes from immunoSEQ multiplex PCR, and its TCRdb copy is limited to in-frame clones, with some not included. The sample has more than 95,000 clones, around 87% seen once; the top ten hold approximately 15%. The chain couples TRBV6-5 to TRBJ2-3; D unclear. Sequenced material: peripheral blood, taken 44 weeks after starting pembrolizumab. The sequence was obtained from an adult with mismatch repair-deficient cancer. CDR3 in amino acids: CASRDDGRTDTQYF. The CDR3 DNA sequence: TGTGCCAGCAGGGACGACGGCCGCACAGATACGCAGTATTTT.